This T cell receptor (beta chain) came from a study of blood T cell repertoires in COVID-19. Whole-study context: Samples representing acute and convalescent COVID-19 were sourced from the United States, Italy and Spain. T cells, B-cell-depleted T cells, or PBMCs supplied cDNA or gDNA.

In the study's own analysis: Estimated nucleated cell counts came from reference gene primer amplification. Measured with immunoSEQ multiplex PCR; TCRdb has only the in-frame clones, and not every one. That table furnishes V, J and clone size, whereas the DNA furnished D and trimming. The sample includes 95,000 or so clones, approximately 84% seen only once; the top ten take roughly 25%. Trimming removed 3 bases from V and 6 bases from J; junction bases left unmatched: 6. The CDR3 length is 16 residues. CDR1 and CDR2 (germline): KGHDR, SFDVKD. This clone has just a few counts. Sequenced material: peripheral blood. The clonotype was recovered from an elderly man with active or convalescent COVID-19. The chain couples TRBV24-1 to TRBJ2-2, with 10 bases matching TRBD1. The CDR3 DNA reads as TGTGCCACCAGTGATCCGGGACAGGGGACCTCCGGGGAGCTGTTTTTT. It translates to CATSDPGQGTSGELFF.